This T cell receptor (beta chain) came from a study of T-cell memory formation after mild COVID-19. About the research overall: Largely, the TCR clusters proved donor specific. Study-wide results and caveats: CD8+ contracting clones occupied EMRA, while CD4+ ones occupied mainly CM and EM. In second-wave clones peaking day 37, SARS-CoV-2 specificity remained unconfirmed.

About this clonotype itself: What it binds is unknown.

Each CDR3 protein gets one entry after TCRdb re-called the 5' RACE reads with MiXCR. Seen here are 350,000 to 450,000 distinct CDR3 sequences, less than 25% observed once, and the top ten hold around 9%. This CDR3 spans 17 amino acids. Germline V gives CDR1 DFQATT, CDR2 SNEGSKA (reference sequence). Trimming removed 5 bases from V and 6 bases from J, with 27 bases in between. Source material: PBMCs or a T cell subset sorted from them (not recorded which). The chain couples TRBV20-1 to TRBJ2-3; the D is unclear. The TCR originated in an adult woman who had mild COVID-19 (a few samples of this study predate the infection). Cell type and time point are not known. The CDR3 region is CSARPTPLTAPRDTQYF. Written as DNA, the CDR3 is TGCAGTGCTCGACCGACCCCGCTGACCGCCCCGAGGGATACGCAGTATTTT.